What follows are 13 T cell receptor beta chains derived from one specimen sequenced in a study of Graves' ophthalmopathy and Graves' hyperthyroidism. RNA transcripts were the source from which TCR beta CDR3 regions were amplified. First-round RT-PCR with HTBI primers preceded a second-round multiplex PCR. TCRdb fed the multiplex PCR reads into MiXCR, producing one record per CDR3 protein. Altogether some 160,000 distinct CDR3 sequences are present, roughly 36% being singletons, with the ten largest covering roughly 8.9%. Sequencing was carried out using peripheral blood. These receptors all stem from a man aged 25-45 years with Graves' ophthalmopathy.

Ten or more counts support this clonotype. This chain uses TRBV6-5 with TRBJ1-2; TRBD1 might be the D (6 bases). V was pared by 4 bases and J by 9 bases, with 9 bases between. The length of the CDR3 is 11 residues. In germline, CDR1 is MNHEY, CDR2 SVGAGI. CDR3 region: CASSSRGSYTF. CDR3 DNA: TGTGCCAGCAGTTCCAGGGGAAGCTACACCTTC.

The CDR3 DNA reads TGTGCCAGCAGTTTAAAACAGGGACCCTATGGCTACACCTTC. It translates to CASSLKQGPYGYTF. This chain connects TRBV27 to TRBJ1-2, with D possibly matching TRBD1 (6 bases). The CDR3 contains 14 residues. CDR1 and CDR2 from the germline V gene are MNHEY and SMNVEV (reference sequence). V dropped 2 bases and J dropped 4 bases, with 11 bases sitting between them.

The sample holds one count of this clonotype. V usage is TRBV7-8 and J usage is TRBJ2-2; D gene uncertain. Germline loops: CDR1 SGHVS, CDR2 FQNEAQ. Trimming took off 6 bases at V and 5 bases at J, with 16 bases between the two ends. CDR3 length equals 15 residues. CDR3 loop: CASSWAVPGTGELFF. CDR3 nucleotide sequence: TGTGCCAGCAGTTGGGCGGTACCGGGTACCGGGGAGCTGTTTTTT.

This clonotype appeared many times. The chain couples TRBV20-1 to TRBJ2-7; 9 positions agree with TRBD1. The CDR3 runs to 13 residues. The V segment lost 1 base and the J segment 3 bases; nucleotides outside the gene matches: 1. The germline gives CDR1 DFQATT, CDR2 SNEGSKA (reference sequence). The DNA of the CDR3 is TGCAGTGCTAGAGGGGACAGGGACTACGAGCAGTACTTC. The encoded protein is CSARGDRDYEQYF.

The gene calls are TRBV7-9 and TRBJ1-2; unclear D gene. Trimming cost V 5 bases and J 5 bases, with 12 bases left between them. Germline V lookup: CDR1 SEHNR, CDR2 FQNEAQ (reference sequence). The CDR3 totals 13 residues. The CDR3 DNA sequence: TGTGCCAGCAGCCCCGGTCCCGGATATGGCTACACCTTC. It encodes CASSPGPGYGYTF.

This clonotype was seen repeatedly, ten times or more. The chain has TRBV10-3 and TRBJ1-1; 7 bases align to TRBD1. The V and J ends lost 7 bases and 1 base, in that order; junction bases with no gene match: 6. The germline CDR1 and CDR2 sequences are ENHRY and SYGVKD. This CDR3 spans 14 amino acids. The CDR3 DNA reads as TGTGCCATCACCCCCGGACAGGAGAACACTGAAGCTTTCTTT. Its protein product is CAITPGQENTEAFF.

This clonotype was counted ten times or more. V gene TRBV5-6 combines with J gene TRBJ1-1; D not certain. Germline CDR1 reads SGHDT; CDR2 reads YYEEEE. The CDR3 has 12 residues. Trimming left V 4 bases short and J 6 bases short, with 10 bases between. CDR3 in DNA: TGTGCCAGCAGCCTAGGAGTATCTGAAGCTTTCTTT. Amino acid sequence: CASSLGVSEAFF.

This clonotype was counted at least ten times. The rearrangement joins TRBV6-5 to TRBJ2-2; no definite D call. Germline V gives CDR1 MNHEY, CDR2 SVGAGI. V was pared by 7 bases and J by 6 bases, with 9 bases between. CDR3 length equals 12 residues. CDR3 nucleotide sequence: TGTGCCAGCAACGACAACGCCGGGGAGCTGTTTTTT. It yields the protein CASNDNAGELFF.

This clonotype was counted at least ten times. CDR3 sequence: CASSESLNEGEQETQYF. The DNA of the CDR3 is TGTGCCAGCAGTGAGAGCCTCAACGAGGGGGAACAAGAGACCCAGTACTTC. The V gene is TRBV2, the J gene TRBJ2-5; D possibly corresponds to TRBD1 (6 bases). Germline CDR1 and CDR2: SNHLY and FYNNEI. Trimming took 3 bases from V and 2 from J, leaving 19 bases between them. The CDR3 contains 17 residues.

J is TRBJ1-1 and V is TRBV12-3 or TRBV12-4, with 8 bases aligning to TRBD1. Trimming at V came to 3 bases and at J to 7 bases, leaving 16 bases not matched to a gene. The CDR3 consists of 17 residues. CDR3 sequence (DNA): TGTGCCAGCAGTTTCAACGGGGCTGGGACAGGCGATCGTGAAGCTTTCTTT. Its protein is CASSFNGAGTGDREAFF.

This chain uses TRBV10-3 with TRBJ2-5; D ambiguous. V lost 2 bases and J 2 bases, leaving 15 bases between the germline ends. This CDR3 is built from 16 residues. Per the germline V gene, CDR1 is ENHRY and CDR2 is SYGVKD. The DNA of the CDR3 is TGTGCCATCAGTGAGGGGCAAAGGGTTTTTCAAGAGACCCAGTACTTC. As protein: CAISEGQRVFQETQYF.

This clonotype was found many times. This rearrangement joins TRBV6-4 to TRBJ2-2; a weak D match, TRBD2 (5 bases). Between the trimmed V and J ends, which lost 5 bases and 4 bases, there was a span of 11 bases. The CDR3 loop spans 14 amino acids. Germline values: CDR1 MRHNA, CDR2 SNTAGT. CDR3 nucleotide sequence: TGTGCCAGCAGTTATCAAAGCGGCACCGGGGAGCTGTTTTTT. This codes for CASSYQSGTGELFF.

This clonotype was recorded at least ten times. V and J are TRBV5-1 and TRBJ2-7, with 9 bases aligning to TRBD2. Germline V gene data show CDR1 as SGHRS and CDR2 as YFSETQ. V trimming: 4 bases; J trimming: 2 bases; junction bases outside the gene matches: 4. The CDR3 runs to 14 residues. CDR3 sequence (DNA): TGCGCCAGCAGCCTAGCGGGGTATACCTACGAGCAGTACTTC. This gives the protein CASSLAGYTYEQYF. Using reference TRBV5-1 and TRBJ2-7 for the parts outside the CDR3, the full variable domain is KAGVTQTPRYLIKTRGQQVTLSCSPISGHRSVSWYQQTPGQGLQFLFEYFSETQRNKGNFPGRFSGRQFSNSRSEMNVSTLELGDSALYLCASSLAGYTYEQYFGPGTRLTVT.